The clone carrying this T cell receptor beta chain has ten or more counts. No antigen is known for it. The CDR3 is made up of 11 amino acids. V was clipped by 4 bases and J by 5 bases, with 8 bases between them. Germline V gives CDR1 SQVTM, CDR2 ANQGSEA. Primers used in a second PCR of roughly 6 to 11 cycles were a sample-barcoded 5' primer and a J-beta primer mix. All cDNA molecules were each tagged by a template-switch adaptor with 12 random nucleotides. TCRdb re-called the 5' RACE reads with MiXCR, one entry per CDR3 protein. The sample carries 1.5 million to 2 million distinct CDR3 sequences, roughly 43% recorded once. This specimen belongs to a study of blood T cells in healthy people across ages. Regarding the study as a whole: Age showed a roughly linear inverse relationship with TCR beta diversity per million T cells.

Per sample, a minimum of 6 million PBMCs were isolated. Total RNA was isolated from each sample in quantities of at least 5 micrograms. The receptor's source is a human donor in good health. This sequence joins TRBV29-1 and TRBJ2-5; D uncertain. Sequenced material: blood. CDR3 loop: CSVGHTETQYF. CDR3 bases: TGCAGCGTTGGACATACCGAGACCCAGTACTTC.